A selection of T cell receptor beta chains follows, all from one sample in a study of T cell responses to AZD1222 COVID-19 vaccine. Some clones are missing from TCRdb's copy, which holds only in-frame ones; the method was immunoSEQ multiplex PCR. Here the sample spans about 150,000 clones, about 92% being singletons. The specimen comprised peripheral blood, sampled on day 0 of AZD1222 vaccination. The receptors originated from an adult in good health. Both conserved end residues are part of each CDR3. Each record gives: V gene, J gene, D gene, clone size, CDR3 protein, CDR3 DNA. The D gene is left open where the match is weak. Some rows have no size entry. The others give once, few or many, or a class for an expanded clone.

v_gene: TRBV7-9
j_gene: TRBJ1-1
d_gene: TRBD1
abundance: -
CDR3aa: CASSWGDREAFF
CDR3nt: TGTGCCAGCAGCTGGGGGGACAGGGAAGCTTTCTTT

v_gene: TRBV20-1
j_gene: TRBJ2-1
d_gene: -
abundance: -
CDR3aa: CSVWAENEQFF
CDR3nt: TGCAGTGTGTGGGCCGAAAATGAGCAGTTCTTC

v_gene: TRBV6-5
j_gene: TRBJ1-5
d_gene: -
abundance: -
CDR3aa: CASVNQGPSNQPQHF
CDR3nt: TGTGCCAGCGTGAATCAGGGGCCAAGCAATCAGCCCCAGCATTTT

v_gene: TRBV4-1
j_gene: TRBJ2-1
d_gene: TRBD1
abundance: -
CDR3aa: CASSGTVYNEQFF
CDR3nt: TGCGCCAGCAGCGGGACAGTCTACAATGAGCAGTTCTTC

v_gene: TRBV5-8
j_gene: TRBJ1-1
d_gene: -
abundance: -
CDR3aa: CASRDAGFLNTEAFF
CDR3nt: TGTGCCAGCAGGGACGCGGGTTTCCTGAACACTGAAGCTTTCTTT

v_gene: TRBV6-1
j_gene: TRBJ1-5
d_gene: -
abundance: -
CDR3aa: CASSEGLTGQPQHF
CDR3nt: TGTGCCAGCAGTGAGGGTCTGACCGGCCAGCCCCAGCATTTT

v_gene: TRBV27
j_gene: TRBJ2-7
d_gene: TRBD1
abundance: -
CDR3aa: CASSPTGVRYEQYF
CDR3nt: TGTGCCAGCTCTCCGACAGGGGTCAGGTACGAGCAGTACTTC

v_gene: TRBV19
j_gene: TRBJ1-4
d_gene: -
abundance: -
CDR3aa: CASSIGGHVGRTNEKLFF
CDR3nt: TGTGCCAGTAGTATTGGGGGGCATGTTGGGCGAACTAATGAAAAACTGTTTTTT

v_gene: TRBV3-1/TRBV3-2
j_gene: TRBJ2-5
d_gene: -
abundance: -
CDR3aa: CASSQGLGVGRRQETQYF
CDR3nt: TGTGCCAGCAGCCAAGGGTTGGGGGTTGGGAGGAGGCAAGAGACCCAGTACTTC

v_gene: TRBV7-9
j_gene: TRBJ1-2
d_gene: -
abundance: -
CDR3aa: CASSSTGADYGYTF
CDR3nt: TGTGCCAGCAGCTCGACCGGGGCGGACTATGGCTACACCTTC

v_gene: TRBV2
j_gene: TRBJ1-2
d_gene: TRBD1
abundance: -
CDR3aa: CASSPGQVYGYTF
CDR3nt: TGTGCCAGCAGCCCGGGACAGGTCTATGGCTACACCTTC

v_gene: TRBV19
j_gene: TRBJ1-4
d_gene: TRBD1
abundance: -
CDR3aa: CATLGQGFEKLFF
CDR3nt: TGTGCCACTTTGGGACAGGGCTTCGAAAAACTGTTTTTT

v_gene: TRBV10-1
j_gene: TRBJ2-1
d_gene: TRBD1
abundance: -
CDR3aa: CASSKTGQPLGSSEQFF
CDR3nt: TGCGCCAGCAGCAAGACGGGACAGCCTCTGGGTTCTAGTGAGCAGTTCTTC

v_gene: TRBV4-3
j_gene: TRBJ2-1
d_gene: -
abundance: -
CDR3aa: CASSQDYEVVPYNEQFF
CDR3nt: TGCGCCAGCAGCCAAGATTACGAGGTTGTCCCCTACAATGAGCAGTTCTTC

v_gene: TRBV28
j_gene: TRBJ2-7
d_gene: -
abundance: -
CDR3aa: CASSGTYEQYF
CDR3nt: TGTGCCAGCAGTGGCACCTACGAGCAGTACTTC

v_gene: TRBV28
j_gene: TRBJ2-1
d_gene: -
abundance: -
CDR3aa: CGSRGFDEQFF
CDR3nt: TGTGGTTCGAGGGGGTTCGATGAGCAGTTCTTC

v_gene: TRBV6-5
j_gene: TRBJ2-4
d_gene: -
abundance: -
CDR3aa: CASRNTGAKNIQYF
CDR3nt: TGTGCCAGCAGAAACACAGGAGCCAAAAACATTCAGTACTTC

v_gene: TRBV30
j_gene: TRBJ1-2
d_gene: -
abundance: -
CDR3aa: CAWSPLVYGYTF
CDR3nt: TGTGCCTGGAGTCCCTTGGTCTATGGCTACACCTTC

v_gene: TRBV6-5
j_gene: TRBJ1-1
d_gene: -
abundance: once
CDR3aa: CASSYSTSWGTEAFF
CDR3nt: TGTGCCAGCAGTTACTCGACAAGCTGGGGAACTGAAGCTTTCTTT

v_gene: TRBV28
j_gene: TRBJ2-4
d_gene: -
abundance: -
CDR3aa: CASALQTFPAKNIQYF
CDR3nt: TGTGCCAGCGCTTTACAGACCTTCCCAGCCAAAAACATTCAGTACTTC

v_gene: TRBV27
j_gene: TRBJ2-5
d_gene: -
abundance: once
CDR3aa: CASSLWGLQRRTQYF
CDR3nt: TGTGCCAGCAGTTTATGGGGACTTCAACGACGGACCCAGTACTTC

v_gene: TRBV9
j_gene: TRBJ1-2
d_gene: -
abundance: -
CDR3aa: CASSVGRNYGYTF
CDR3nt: TGTGCCAGCAGCGTAGGGAGAAACTATGGCTACACCTTC

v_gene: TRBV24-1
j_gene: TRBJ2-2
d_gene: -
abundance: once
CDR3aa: CATNAEPNTGELFF
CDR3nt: TGTGCCACCAACGCAGAACCGAACACCGGGGAGCTGTTTTTT

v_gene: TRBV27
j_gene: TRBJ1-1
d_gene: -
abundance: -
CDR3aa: CASSFNRVPTEAFF
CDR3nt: TGTGCCAGCAGTTTTAACAGGGTCCCCACTGAAGCTTTCTTT

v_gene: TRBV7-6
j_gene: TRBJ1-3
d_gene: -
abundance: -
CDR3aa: CASSSIHTGFLGNTIYF
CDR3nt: TGTGCCAGCAGCTCGATCCATACTGGGTTTTTGGGAAACACCATATATTTT

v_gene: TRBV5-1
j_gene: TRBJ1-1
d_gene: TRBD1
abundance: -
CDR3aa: CASSWRGRAGNTEAFF
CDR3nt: TGCGCCAGCAGCTGGAGGGGGCGCGCAGGGAACACTGAAGCTTTCTTT

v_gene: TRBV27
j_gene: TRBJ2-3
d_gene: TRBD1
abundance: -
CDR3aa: CASSLGPGQGSISTDTQYF
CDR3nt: TGTGCCAGCAGTTTAGGGCCGGGACAGGGGTCCATTAGCACAGATACGCAGTATTTT

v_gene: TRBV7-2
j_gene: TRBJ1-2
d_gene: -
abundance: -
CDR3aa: CASSLPFDGPYGYTF
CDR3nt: TGTGCCAGCAGCTTACCGTTCGACGGCCCCTATGGCTACACCTTC

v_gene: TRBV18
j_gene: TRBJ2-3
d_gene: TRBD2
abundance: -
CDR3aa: CASFSGSTDTQYF
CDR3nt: TGTGCCAGCTTTAGCGGGAGCACAGATACGCAGTATTTT

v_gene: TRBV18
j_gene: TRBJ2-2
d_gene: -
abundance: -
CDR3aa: CASPTSTGELFF
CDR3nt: TGTGCCAGCCCCACATCCACCGGGGAGCTGTTTTTT

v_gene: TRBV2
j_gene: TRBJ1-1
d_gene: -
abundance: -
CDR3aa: CATGQPKYEAFF
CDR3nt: TGTGCCACCGGACAGCCAAAGTATGAAGCTTTCTTT

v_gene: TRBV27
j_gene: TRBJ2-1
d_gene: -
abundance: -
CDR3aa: CASSLWGDDEQFF
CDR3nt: TGTGCCAGCAGTTTGTGGGGCGATGATGAGCAGTTCTTC

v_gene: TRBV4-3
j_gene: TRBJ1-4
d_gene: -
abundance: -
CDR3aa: CASSQDLGVLNEKLFF
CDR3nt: TGCGCCAGCAGCCAAGATCTGGGGGTCCTTAATGAAAAACTGTTTTTT

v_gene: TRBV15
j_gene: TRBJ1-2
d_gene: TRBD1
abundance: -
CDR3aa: CATSRGRDSANYGYTF
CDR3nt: TGTGCCACCAGCAGAGGCCGGGACAGTGCTAACTATGGCTACACCTTC

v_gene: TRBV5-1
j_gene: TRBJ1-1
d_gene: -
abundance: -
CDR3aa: CASSLTPVNTEAFF
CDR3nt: TGCGCCAGCAGCTTGACCCCGGTAAACACTGAAGCTTTCTTT

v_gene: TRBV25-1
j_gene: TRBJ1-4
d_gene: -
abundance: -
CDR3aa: CASSEPGRGEKLFF
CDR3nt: TGTGCCAGCAGTGAGCCCGGGAGAGGTGAAAAACTGTTTTTT

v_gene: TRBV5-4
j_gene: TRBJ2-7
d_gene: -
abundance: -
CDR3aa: CASSLPPSYEQYF
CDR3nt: TGTGCCAGCAGCTTGCCACCCTCCTACGAGCAGTACTTC